The 18 T cell receptor beta chains reported below all come from one sample, sequenced in a study of cytomegalovirus exposure and HLA in healthy donors. Sequencing used immunoSEQ multiplex PCR; TCRdb keeps in-frame clones, though not all of them. Of 200,000 or so clones in the sample, 70% to 85% are singletons; the top ten hold about an eighth. Specimen: PBMCs. These receptors all stem from a woman aged 25 to 39 in good health and CMV-seropositive.

This rearrangement joins TRBV27 to TRBJ1-5, with 7 positions matching TRBD1. With V trimmed by 6 bases and J by 0 bases, 5 bases remained unmatched. The CDR3 sequence is 15 residues long. Germline V lookup: CDR1 MNHEY, CDR2 SMNVEV (reference sequence). The CDR3 loop reads CASRYRQGSNQPQHF. Here the CDR3 DNA reads TGTGCCAGCAGGTATCGACAGGGTAGCAATCAGCCCCAGCATTTT.

The chain combines TRBV2 with TRBJ1-4; D call uncertain. There are 11 residues in the CDR3. The V and J ends lost 5 bases and 8 bases respectively, with 6 bases between them. CDR1 and CDR2 from the germline V gene are SNHLY and FYNNEI. DNA for the CDR3: TGTGCCAGCAGTACCCGGGAAAAACTGTTTTTT. It translates to CASSTREKLFF.

The chain has TRBV7-6 and TRBJ2-1; 12 bases are shared with TRBD2. From germline, CDR1 is SGHVS and CDR2 FNYEAQ. The CDR3 runs to 18 residues. V shed 1 base, J shed 7 bases, and the junction held 11 bases outside the gene matches. CDR3 sequence: CASSLVRTSGKTRNEQFF. The CDR3 DNA reads TGTGCCAGCAGCTTAGTCAGGACTAGCGGGAAAACGAGGAATGAGCAGTTCTTC.

This clone was picked up one time. The chain is built from TRBV25-1 and TRBJ2-1, with D tentatively TRBD1 (6 bases). This CDR3 region has 14 residues. Trimming removed 5 bases from V and 7 bases from J, with 15 bases in between. CDR1 MGHDK and CDR2 SYGVNS come from the germline V gene. For the CDR3, the DNA is TGTGCCAGCAGTTCCCAGGTAGGGGGTAATGAGCAGTTCTTC. It codes for CASSSQVGGNEQFF. The full variable domain, completed using reference TRBV25-1 and TRBJ2-1, is EADIYQTPRYLVIGTGKKITLECSQTMGHDKMYWYQQDPGMELHLIHYSYGVNSTEKGDLSSESTVSRIRTEHFPLTLESARPSHTSQYLCASSSQVGGNEQFFGPGTRLTVL.

The V call is TRBV14, the J call TRBJ2-7; D might be TRBD1 (6 bases). Trimming removed 5 bases at V and 3 bases at J, with 17 bases between. There are 15 residues in the CDR3. Germline V lookup: CDR1 SGHDN, CDR2 FVKESK. The CDR3 DNA is TGTGCCAGCAGCATACGACAGGCCCCACTCTACGAGCAGTACTTC. Its protein is CASSIRQAPLYEQYF. Full variable domain (missing parts from reference TRBV14 and TRBJ2-7): EAGVTQFPSHSVIEKGQTVTLRCDPISGHDNLYWYRRVMGKEIKFLLHFVKESKQDESGMPNNRFLAERTGGTYSTLKVQPAELEDSGVYFCASSIRQAPLYEQYFGPGTRLTVT.

The chain links TRBV2 to TRBJ2-7; D is uncertain. Germline CDR1 reads SNHLY; CDR2 reads FYNNEI. This CDR3 has 14 amino acids. V was cut by 4 bases and J by 3 bases, with 13 bases left in between. The CDR3, as DNA: TGTGCCAGCAGTGTAAGCAGACTCTACTACGAGCAGTACTTC. Residues: CASSVSRLYYEQYF.

The V call is TRBV19, the J call TRBJ2-1; TRBD2 matches 8 bases. The J segment lost 10 bases and the V segment lost 5 bases, leaving 7 bases of the junction unmatched. From germline, CDR1 is LNHDA and CDR2 SQIVND (reference sequence). The CDR3 loop spans 13 amino acids. The CDR3, as DNA: TGTGCCAGTAGTGTCGGGAGGGCCCTCGAGCAGTTCTTC. It encodes CASSVGRALEQFF.

J is TRBJ2-1 and V is TRBV5-1; D is perhaps TRBD2 (5 bases). Deletions cut 0 bases from V and 8 bases from J, with 12 bases between. The length of the CDR3 is 14 residues. Per the germline V gene, CDR1 is SGHRS and CDR2 is YFSETQ. The CDR3 reads CASSLEPTTDEQFF. The CDR3 DNA reads TGCGCCAGCAGCTTGGAACCGACTACGGATGAGCAGTTCTTC.

The chain combines TRBV2 with TRBJ2-1; 12 bases align to TRBD2. The CDR3 loop spans 17 amino acids. Looked up from germline, CDR1 is SNHLY and CDR2 is FYNNEI. The ends lost 4 bases at V and 9 bases at J; junction bases unmatched: 13. The CDR3 here is CASSVRPGLAGLGEQFF. The DNA for the CDR3 is TGTGCCAGCAGTGTCCGACCGGGACTAGCGGGTTTGGGTGAGCAGTTCTTC. Together with reference TRBV2 and TRBJ2-1, the CDR3 gives the full variable domain: EPEVTQTPSHQVTQMGQEVILRCVPISNHLYFYWYRQILGQKVEFLVSFYNNEISEKSEIFDDQFSVERPDGSNFTLKIRSTKLEDSAMYFCASSVRPGLAGLGEQFFGPGTRLTVL.

The rearrangement uses TRBV5-1 and TRBJ1-5, with D possibly matching TRBD1 (5 bases). The CDR3 covers 14 residues. With 3 bases removed from V and 8 bases from J, the gap between germline ends came to 15 bases. Germline CDR1 and CDR2: SGHRS and YFSETQ. This chain's CDR3 is CASSWGDISEPQHF. CDR3 sequence (DNA): TGCGCCAGCAGCTGGGGGGATATATCGGAGCCCCAGCATTTT.

The rearrangement joins TRBV6-6 to TRBJ1-2; tentatively, D is TRBD1 (5 bases). The CDR3 sequence is 14 residues long. Germline CDR1 is MNHNY and CDR2 is SVGAGI (reference sequence). The V and J ends lost 0 bases and 6 bases respectively, with 11 bases between them. The CDR3 region has the DNA TGTGCCAGCAGTTACTCGGGGGGGGAAGATGGCTACACCTTC. Protein: CASSYSGGEDGYTF.

The rearrangement joins TRBV29-1 to TRBJ2-5; no clear D. Trimming shortened V by 0 bases and J by 3 bases, and 11 bases separated the two germline ends. Germline loops: CDR1 SQVTM, CDR2 ANQGSEA. This CDR3 comprises 14 residues. CDR3 region: CSVEDWVTKETQYF. DNA of the CDR3: TGCAGCGTTGAAGACTGGGTAACTAAAGAGACCCAGTACTTC.

This chain links TRBV7-8 with TRBJ2-1; 7 bases agree with TRBD1. V was clipped by 4 bases and J by 11 bases; unmatched bases: 5. This CDR3 spans 12 amino acids. Germline V gene sequence: CDR1 SGHVS, CDR2 FQNEAQ. The CDR3 loop reads CASSSPTGKQFF. In nucleotides, the CDR3 is TGTGCCAGCAGCTCCCCGACAGGGAAGCAGTTCTTC.

This sequence joins TRBV19 and TRBJ1-3; tentative D call: TRBD1 (6 bases). CDR1 and CDR2 from the germline V gene are LNHDA and SQIVND (reference sequence). V was pared by 8 bases and J by 3 bases, with 11 bases between. The CDR3 totals 13 residues. The CDR3 protein is CASHRVNGNTIYF. As DNA, the CDR3 is TGTGCCAGTCACAGGGTGAATGGAAACACCATATATTTT. Full variable domain (outside the CDR3, taken from reference TRBV19 and TRBJ1-3): DGGITQSPKYLFRKEGQNVTLSCEQNLNHDAMYWYRQDPGQGLRLIYYSQIVNDFQKGDIAEGYSVSREKKESFPLTVTSAQKNPTAFYLCASHRVNGNTIYFGEGSWLTVV.

The rearrangement joins TRBV7-9 to TRBJ1-2; D is unclear. Germline CDR1 is SEHNR and CDR2 is FQNEAQ (reference sequence). Trimming shortened V by 5 bases and J by 7 bases, and 14 bases separated the two germline ends. The CDR3 covers 13 residues. The CDR3 DNA is TGTGCCAGCAGCCCCCTTGGAGGCTTTGGCTACACCTTC. This translates into CASSPLGGFGYTF.

V usage is TRBV6-5 and J usage is TRBJ2-3; TRBD1 aligns across 8 bases. The germline CDR1 and CDR2 sequences are MNHEY and SVGAGI. The V gene end was trimmed by 2 bases and the J gene end by 2 bases; junction bases not matched to a gene: 3. The length of the CDR3 is 15 residues. The CDR3 sequence is CASSYGQGFTDTQYF. CDR3 DNA: TGTGCCAGCAGTTACGGACAGGGTTTCACAGATACGCAGTATTTT.

This chain connects TRBV6-1 to TRBJ2-5, with 9 bases that match TRBD1. The CDR3 covers 15 residues. Per germline, CDR1 MNHNS and CDR2 SASEGT. The junction had 11 bases not matched to a gene; V was cut back by 7 bases and J by 5 bases. This CDR3 is CASTPSGTGYETQYF. The CDR3 DNA reads TGTGCCAGCACTCCATCCGGGACAGGGTACGAGACCCAGTACTTC.

The chain links TRBV5-1 to TRBJ2-5, with 7 bases matching TRBD2. Germline V CDR1 and CDR2: SGHRS, YFSETQ. There are 14 residues in the CDR3. With 4 bases clipped from V and 4 bases from J, the junction kept 7 bases outside the gene matches. The CDR3, as DNA: TGCGCCAGCAGCCCCCGTAGGGAGGGAGAGACCCAGTACTTC. This gives the protein CASSPRREGETQYF.